This TCR beta chain was recorded in a study of T-cell reconstitution after alpha-beta-depleted transplantation in children. General observations from the study: From surviving recipient T cells and thymic progenitors came the high day-60 TCRbeta diversity observed in some patients. Alpha-beta T cells about two months after transplant reportedly derived from several hundred expanded graft clones. Most T-cell counts and diversity one year after the transplant came from T cells that were newly produced.

It was with unique molecular identifiers that the TCRbeta library was prepared. TCRdb reanalysed the PCR reads using MiXCR and keeps one entry per CDR3 protein. Seen here are around 190,000 distinct CDR3 sequences, roughly 6.6% observed once, and the top ten hold roughly 6%. This clonotype was seen only a few times. Its target is not known. Germline CDR1 reads SGHDT; CDR2 reads YYEEEE. Trimming pared 5 bases from V and 8 bases from J, leaving 24 bases between. CDR3 size: 16 residues. The TCR originated in a boy aged 2-15 years with acute lymphoblastic leukemia, due to receive a stem cell transplant. This rearrangement joins TRBV5-6 to TRBJ2-3; the D call may be TRBD1 or TRBD2 (6 bases each). This specimen was PBMCs, taken before TCRalphabeta/CD19-depleted stem cell transplant. CDR3: CASSPNRGGQQGTQYF. The CDR3 nucleotides are TGTGCCAGCAGTCCGAACAGAGGGGGGCAACAGGGTACGCAGTATTTT.